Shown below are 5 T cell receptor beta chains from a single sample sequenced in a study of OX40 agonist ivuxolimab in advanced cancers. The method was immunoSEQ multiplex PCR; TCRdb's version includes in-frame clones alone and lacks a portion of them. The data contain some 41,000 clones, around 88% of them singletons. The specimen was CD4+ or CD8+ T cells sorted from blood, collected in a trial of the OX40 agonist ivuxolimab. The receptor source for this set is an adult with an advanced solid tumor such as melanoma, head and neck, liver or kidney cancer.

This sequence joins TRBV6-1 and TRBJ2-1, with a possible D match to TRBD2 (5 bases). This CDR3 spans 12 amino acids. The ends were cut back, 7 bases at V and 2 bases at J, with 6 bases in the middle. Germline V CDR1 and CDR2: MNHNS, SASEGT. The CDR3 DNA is TGTGCCAGCACCGGGACCTACAATGAGCAGTTCTTC. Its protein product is CASTGTYNEQFF.

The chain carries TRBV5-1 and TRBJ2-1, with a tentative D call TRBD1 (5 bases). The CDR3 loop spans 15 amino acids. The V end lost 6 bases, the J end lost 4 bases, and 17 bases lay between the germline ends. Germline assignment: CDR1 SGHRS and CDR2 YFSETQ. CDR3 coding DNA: TGCGCCAGCAACCCCCCAGGGTCGGTTTACAATGAGCAGTTCTTC. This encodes CASNPPGSVYNEQFF.

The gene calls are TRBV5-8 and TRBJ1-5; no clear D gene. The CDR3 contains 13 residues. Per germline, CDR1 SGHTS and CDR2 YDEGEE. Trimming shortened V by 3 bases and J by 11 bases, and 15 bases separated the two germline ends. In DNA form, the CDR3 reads TGTGCCAGCAGCTCGGACCTCGGACTGGCCCAGCATTTT. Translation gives CASSSDLGLAQHF.

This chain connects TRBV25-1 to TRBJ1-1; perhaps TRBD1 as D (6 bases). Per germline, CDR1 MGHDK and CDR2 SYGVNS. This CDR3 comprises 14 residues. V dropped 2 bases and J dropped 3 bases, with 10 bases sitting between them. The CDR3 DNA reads TGTGCCAGCAGTGAAAAGGGGGGGTACACTGAAGCTTTCTTT. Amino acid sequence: CASSEKGGYTEAFF.

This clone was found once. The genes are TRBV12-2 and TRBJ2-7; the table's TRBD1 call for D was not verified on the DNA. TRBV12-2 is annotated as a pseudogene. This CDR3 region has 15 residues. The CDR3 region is CASSAGQGESYEQYF. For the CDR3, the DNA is TGTGCCAGCAGCGCGGGACAGGGGGAGTCCTACGAGCAGTACTTC.